These 19 T cell receptor beta chains came from one sample sequenced in a study of cytomegalovirus exposure and HLA in healthy donors. The PCR used 60 Vbeta and 13 Jbeta primers. This table comes from immunoSEQ multiplex PCR, and its TCRdb copy is limited to in-frame clones, with some not included. The sample contains around 170,000 clones, over 80% of which appear only once. The sample was PBMCs. The receptors were sampled from a woman aged 18-35 years in good health and CMV-seronegative.

V and J are TRBV6-1 and TRBJ2-7; 8 nucleotides match TRBD1. The CDR3 spans 15 residues. The germline V gene has CDR1 MNHNS and CDR2 SASEGT. Trimming at V came to 5 bases and at J to 10 bases, leaving 16 bases not matched to a gene. The CDR3 bases are TGTGCCAGCAGTCTCCTAGGGACAGGACCCGGAGAACAGTACTTC. Amino acid sequence: CASSLLGTGPGEQYF.

V and J are TRBV5-6 and TRBJ1-2; TRBD1 agrees at 8 bases. Germline V gene lookup returns CDR1 SGHDT and CDR2 YYEEEE. The CDR3 loop spans 14 amino acids. V was pared by 3 bases and J by 6 bases, with 7 bases of the junction left unmatched. The CDR3 bases are TGTGCCAGCAGCTCAATCGACAGGGGCCATGGCTACACCTTC. Amino acid sequence: CASSSIDRGHGYTF.

The chain employs TRBV4-1 and TRBJ1-5, with unresolved D. CDR1 is MGHRA, CDR2 YSYEKL, per germline. V lost 1 base to trimming and J lost 3 bases, with 7 bases between them. This CDR3 has 14 residues. The CDR3 reads CASSQVQLNQPQHF. The DNA for the CDR3 is TGCGCCAGCAGCCAAGTTCAACTCAATCAGCCCCAGCATTTT.

The genes are TRBV6-4 and TRBJ2-1, with unresolved D. This CDR3 region has 14 residues. Trimming pared 6 bases from V and 3 bases from J, leaving 12 bases between. Germline V gene sequence: CDR1 MRHNA, CDR2 SNTAGT. CDR3 in DNA: TGTGCCAGCAGACCCGAGGTTGGCTACAATGAGCAGTTCTTC. This codes for CASRPEVGYNEQFF.

This clone has only a few counts. This chain uses TRBV5-6 with TRBJ2-3; TRBD1 aligns across 8 bases. V shed 1 base and J 0 bases; nucleotides not matched to a gene: 13. Germline assignment: CDR1 SGHDT and CDR2 YYEEEE. The CDR3 spans 19 residues. CDR3 protein: CASSLHWSGQGLSTDTQYF. The CDR3 DNA reads as TGTGCCAGCAGCTTGCACTGGAGCGGACAGGGCCTCAGCACAGATACGCAGTATTTT. The entire variable domain, with the rest obtained from reference TRBV5-6 and TRBJ2-3, is as follows: DAGVTQSPTHLIKTRGQQVTLRCSPKSGHDTVSWYQQALGQGPQFIFQYYEEEERQRGNFPDRFSGHQFPNYSSELNVNALLLGDSALYLCASSLHWSGQGLSTDTQYFGPGTRLTVL.

This clone was observed a handful of times. This rearrangement joins TRBV6-1 to TRBJ2-7; TRBD1 might be the D (5 bases). The CDR3 contains 11 residues. Germline V CDR1 and CDR2: MNHNS, SASEGT. V gave up 6 bases and J gave up 6 bases, with 9 bases separating them. The CDR3 spells CASRDMVEQYF. The CDR3, as DNA: TGTGCCAGCAGGGACATGGTCGAGCAGTACTTC.

This chain uses TRBV2 with TRBJ1-2; 7 nucleotides agree with TRBD1. The ends lost 4 bases at V and 9 bases at J; junction bases unmatched: 2. In germline, CDR1 is SNHLY, CDR2 FYNNEI. CDR3 length equals 11 residues. The CDR3 loop is CASSGQGCYTF. CDR3 nucleotides: TGTGCCAGCAGTGGACAGGGCTGCTACACCTTC.

This chain's CDR3 is CASSYSSGGSYEQYF. In DNA, the CDR3 is TGTGCCAGCAGTTACTCTTCGGGCGGGTCCTACGAGCAGTACTTC. The gene calls are TRBV6-6 and TRBJ2-7, with a weak D call TRBD2 (5 bases). Germline CDR1 MNHNY, CDR2 SVGAGI (reference sequence). The CDR3 loop spans 15 amino acids. The V gene lost 0 bases and the J gene lost 1 base, with 10 bases spanning the gap.

The gene calls are TRBV6-5 and TRBJ2-5; 9 bases are a match to TRBD1. Per the germline V gene, CDR1 is MNHEY and CDR2 is SVGAGI. The length of the CDR3 is 14 residues. V lost 6 bases, J lost 3 bases, and 5 bases stayed unmatched. In DNA form, the CDR3 reads TGTGCCAGCAGGTCGGGACAGGGAAAAGAGACCCAGTACTTC. Translating gives CASRSGQGKETQYF.

A single count supports this clone. The rearrangement joins TRBV5-4 to TRBJ1-2, with 9 bases lining up with TRBD1. The CDR3 contains 14 residues. The germline gives CDR1 SGHNT, CDR2 YYREEE (reference sequence). Trimming cost V 4 bases and J 4 bases; bases outside gene matches: 5. Here the CDR3 reads CASSARTGVYGYTF. CDR3 nucleotides: TGTGCCAGCAGCGCCAGGACAGGGGTCTATGGCTACACCTTC. The complete variable domain, with remaining parts taken from reference TRBV5-4 and TRBJ1-2, reads ETGVTQSPTHLIKTRGQQVTLRCSSQSGHNTVSWYQQALGQGPQFIFQYYREEENGRGNFPPRFSGLQFPNYSSELNVNALELDDSALYLCASSARTGVYGYTFGSGTRLTVV.

This chain links TRBV2 with TRBJ1-2; TRBD1 matches at 8 bases. This CDR3 is 14 amino acids long. V was pared by 6 bases and J by 6 bases, with 9 bases of the junction left unmatched. Germline V lookup: CDR1 SNHLY, CDR2 FYNNEI. The CDR3 region has the DNA TGTGCCAGCAGCGGCCTCCAGGGGGCGGATGGCTACACCTTC. It codes for CASSGLQGADGYTF.

The V gene is TRBV7-2, the J gene TRBJ2-1; D possibly corresponds to TRBD2 (6 bases). V shed 6 bases and J shed 5 bases, with 20 bases lying between them. The CDR3 runs 16 residues. Germline CDR1 and CDR2: SGHTA and FQGNSA. The CDR3 reads CASSSRTTGMDNEQFF. In nucleotides, the CDR3 is TGTGCCAGCAGTTCGAGGACTACCGGGATGGACAATGAGCAGTTCTTC.

This clone was counted between two and nine times. This chain uses TRBV5-4 with TRBJ1-1, with TRBD1 identical over 8 bases. V dropped 4 bases and J dropped 9; count of bases not matched to a gene: 8. Germline loops: CDR1 SGHNT, CDR2 YYREEE (reference sequence). The CDR3 has 13 amino acids. In DNA form, the CDR3 reads TGTGCCAGCAGCCCAAGGACAGGGCTTAAAGCTTTCTTT. This translates into CASSPRTGLKAFF.

This clone was seen a handful of times. The chain couples TRBV6-5 to TRBJ1-4; 9 nucleotides align to TRBD1. Germline V gives CDR1 MNHEY, CDR2 SVGAGI. There are 15 residues in the CDR3. V lost 6 bases to trimming and J lost 3 bases; unmatched junction nucleotides: 5. The DNA for the CDR3 is TGTGCCAGCAGCCCGACAGGGGGTCCTAATGAAAAACTGTTTTTT. The encoded protein is CASSPTGGPNEKLFF.

The chain is built from TRBV2 and TRBJ1-1, with a possible D match to TRBD1 (5 bases). Germline V CDR1 and CDR2: SNHLY, FYNNEI. Trimming removed 4 bases at V and 4 bases at J, with 10 bases between. The CDR3 runs to 13 residues. CDR3 sequence (DNA): TGTGCCAGCAGTGGGGGCCTTGGCACTGAAGCTTTCTTT. This gives the protein CASSGGLGTEAFF. Together with reference TRBV2 and TRBJ1-1, the CDR3 gives the full variable domain: EPEVTQTPSHQVTQMGQEVILRCVPISNHLYFYWYRQILGQKVEFLVSFYNNEISEKSEIFDDQFSVERPDGSNFTLKIRSTKLEDSAMYFCASSGGLGTEAFFGQGTRLTVV.

The J gene is TRBJ2-3, the V gene TRBV5-5; weak D call: TRBD2 (6 bases). This CDR3 region has 14 residues. The germline gives CDR1 SGHKS, CDR2 YYEKEE (reference sequence). The V gene lost 3 bases and the J gene lost 2 bases, with 10 bases spanning the gap. The CDR3 region is CASSWGTYTDTQYF. DNA of the CDR3: TGTGCCAGCAGCTGGGGGACTTACACAGATACGCAGTATTTT.

This sequence joins TRBV28 and TRBJ1-1, with D possibly matching TRBD1 (6 bases). The CDR3 is made up of 15 amino acids. Germline CDR1 MDHEN, CDR2 SYDVKM. Trimming cost V 0 bases and J 1 base, with 9 bases left between them. CDR3 sequence (DNA): TGTGCCAGCAGTTTATGGGGGGCAGGGAACACTGAAGCTTTCTTT. Translated: CASSLWGAGNTEAFF.

The chain is built from TRBV5-1 and TRBJ2-7, with TRBD1 matching over 9 bases. In germline, CDR1 is SGHRS, CDR2 YFSETQ. This CDR3 comprises 15 residues. J lost 5 bases, V lost 2 bases, and 8 bases had no gene match. CDR3 in amino acids: CASSLRGQGSDEQYF. Here the CDR3 DNA reads TGCGCCAGCAGCTTAAGGGGACAGGGCTCGGACGAGCAGTACTTC.

V and J are TRBV7-9 and TRBJ1-3; 7 positions match TRBD1. Germline trimming cut 5 bases from V and 0 bases from J; bases unmatched to any gene: 7. The CDR3 has 16 amino acids. Germline CDR1 and CDR2: SEHNR and FQNEAQ (reference sequence). The CDR3 coding sequence is TGTGCCAGCAGCCCACCGGACAGGAGCTCTGGAAACACCATATATTTT. Protein product: CASSPPDRSSGNTIYF.